This TCR beta chain appears in the sequencing data of a study of T cell repertoires in aging, cancer and after chemotherapy (dated by TCRdb to between 2018 and 2021). For the study in its entirety: Donors spanned six age groups from 30 or younger to 70 or older, with at least three individuals per group. In the solid tumor group, paired pre- and post-chemotherapy samples were obtained from brain tumor (glioblastoma) patients receiving temozolomide-based therapy. The full dataset contained several million TCR reads. Peripheral blood TCR beta repertoires from healthy donors and cancer patients were profiled to examine immunoaging and T cell reconstitution after chemotherapy. Alongside some 96 healthy donors serving as a reference group, the cohort included some 210 cancer patients, of whom some 94 had hematological cancers and more than 120 had solid cancers.

Using a mixed TRB-A/B primer pool, multiplex touch-down PCR amplified rearranged TRB sequences covering the V, D and J segments. Illumina adapters and sample indices were added to the amplicons in two consecutive PCR reactions performed with Phusion HS II polymerase. Amplicons were gel-purified with the NucleoSpin Gel and PCR Clean-up kit, then checked with Qubit and an Agilent 2100 Bioanalyzer. The libraries were sequenced on an Illumina MiSeq with 600-cycle, single-indexed, paired-end runs. The original pipeline was this. MiXCR versions 2.12 and 3.0.5 were used to process the TRB sequences. Each unique CDR3 nucleotide sequence counted as one clone, and only productive sequences with at least two reads were retained. Repertoire metrics included Shannon diversity, evenness, clonality (one minus evenness), and alpha-parameterized diversity profiles from alpha 0 to 5. The IGoR algorithm was used to calculate generation probabilities for clones in the paired samples taken before and after chemotherapy. Starting from the raw public reads, TCRdb applied fastp trimming at Q25, assembled clones with MiXCR and retained in-frame beta chains. Merged by CDR3 protein, the rows form single entries marked with the most common genes and DNA. It is TCRdb's table, rather than the study itself, that gives the V and J calls and clone size. Across this sample there are some 2,000 distinct CDR3 sequences, with around 19% seen only once. Of the sample, roughly 4.6% falls within the top ten clones.

This clonotype is categorized as medium-sized (0.01 to 0.1%). The specificity of this receptor is unknown. Per-nucleotide qualities are absent, and no much larger clonotype sits a single base away. TCR beta rearrangements were amplified from genomic DNA isolated from peripheral blood, not from sorted cells or RNA. On the study overall, not on this receptor specifically: Significantly lower blood TCR diversity and higher clonality were observed in untreated patients with hematological or solid cancers than in age-matched healthy donors. In both cancer cohorts, the median generation probability rose over the chemotherapy interval, which suggests that the repertoire was reconstituted through rebound thymic output. According to the authors, the repertoire data do not permit conclusions about immunological memory after chemotherapy. In healthy donors, the decline in TCR diversity with age was mainly due to loss of richness, whereas in cancer patients loss of evenness also played a role.

This sequence was found in a human donor with a solid tumor. The sequencing sample was made of blood.

CDR3 protein: CASSTGSPNSPLHF. The base sequence is TGTGCCAGTAGTACGGGGAGTCCTAATTCACCCCTCCACTTT. The chain is encoded by TRBV19 joined to TRBJ1-6, with no confidently assigned D gene. Measured from the cysteine to the phenylalanine, the CDR3 is 14 residues long. Just CDR3 DNA is preserved here, 42 bases in frame from base 1. For CDR1 and CDR2, the germline V gene (reference sequence) lists LNHDA and SQIVND. V was cut back by 4 bases and J by 6 bases, leaving a gap of 10 bases between them.